Following are 11 T cell receptor beta chains from one sample sequenced in a study of shared clonotypes between healthy human individuals. Clones were sequenced by immunoSEQ multiplex PCR, and TCRdb holds only the in-frame ones, with some missing. The sample lists over a million clones; 75% to 80% were seen once. Input material: memory CD4+ T cells from PBMCs. Documented subset: CD45RA-negative fraction. The receptors originated from a young man in good health. Some clones in this sample may be carry-over from other donors' samples.

This clone was seen only once. The rearrangement uses TRBV7-2 and TRBJ2-7, with TRBD1 identical over 8 bases. CDR1 and CDR2 (germline): SGHTA, FQGNSA. This CDR3 comprises 17 residues. After removal of 3 bases from V and 6 bases from J, the junction contained 16 bases not matched to a gene. CDR3 bases: TGTGCCAGCAGCTTCTCCCACTTGGGGCAGGGGGCGCTCGAGCAGTACTTC. Its translation: CASSFSHLGQGALEQYF.

This clone was counted only a few times. The chain is built from TRBV27 and TRBJ2-7, with 12 positions matching TRBD2. V gave up 4 bases and J gave up 2 bases; unmatched junction bases: 9. The CDR3 has 17 amino acids. Germline assignment: CDR1 MNHEY and CDR2 SMNVEV (reference sequence). CDR3 coding DNA: TGTGCCAGCAGTTCTAGCGGGAGGGCCGTATTCCCCTACGAGCAGTACTTC. This encodes CASSSSGRAVFPYEQYF.

The V gene is TRBV2, the J gene TRBJ2-3; 10 positions match TRBD2. CDR3 size: 17 residues. Germline V gene data show CDR1 as SNHLY and CDR2 as FYNNEI. Trimming took 7 bases from V and 0 from J; bases not matched to a gene: 10. CDR3: CASKLAGRQYSTDTQYF. Here the CDR3 DNA reads TGTGCCAGCAAACTAGCGGGGAGACAATATAGCACAGATACGCAGTATTTT. The full variable domain, in which reference TRBV2 and TRBJ2-3 provide the parts outside the CDR3, is EPEVTQTPSHQVTQMGQEVILRCVPISNHLYFYWYRQILGQKVEFLVSFYNNEISEKSEIFDDQFSVERPDGSNFTLKIRSTKLEDSAMYFCASKLAGRQYSTDTQYFGPGTRLTVL.

The V call is TRBV7-8, the J call TRBJ1-5; no firm D call. V lost 1 base and J lost 1, with 5 bases in between. Germline CDR1 SGHVS, CDR2 FQNEAQ. This CDR3 has 14 residues. CDR3 nucleotides: TGTGCCAGCAGCTTAGAGAACAGCAATCAGCCCCAGCATTTT. Amino acids: CASSLENSNQPQHF.

This clone has a single count. This chain links TRBV18 with TRBJ2-7; D remains unclear. Trimming shortened V by 3 bases and J by 0 bases, and 9 bases separated the two germline ends. This CDR3 region has 14 residues. The germline V gene has CDR1 KGHSH and CDR2 LQKENI. In nucleotides, the CDR3 is TGTGCCAGCTCACCCTCACAGTACTCCTACGAGCAGTACTTC. Translating it yields CASSPSQYSYEQYF.

The rearrangement links TRBV12-5 to TRBJ2-3; D perhaps matches TRBD2 (6 bases). Trimming pared 8 bases from V and 5 bases from J, leaving 14 bases between. Germline V gene lookup returns CDR1 LGHNT and CDR2 FRNRAP. The CDR3 consists of 13 residues. The DNA for the CDR3 is TGTGCTAGTTCGGGGGAGGCTTTAGATACGCAGTATTTT. Its protein product is CASSGEALDTQYF. Full variable domain (rest looked up from reference TRBV12-5 and TRBJ2-3): DARVTQTPRHKVTEMGQEVTMRCQPILGHNTVFWYRQTMMQGLELLAYFRNRAPLDDSGMPKDRFSAEMPDATLATLKIQPSEPRDSAVYFCASSGEALDTQYFGPGTRLTVL.

This clone has at least ten counts. The J gene is TRBJ1-1, the V gene TRBV29-1; possibly TRBD1 for D (5 bases). The CDR3 has 16 residues. Germline assignment: CDR1 SQVTM and CDR2 ANQGSEA. Trimming removed 3 bases at V and 1 base at J, with 18 bases between. The CDR3: CSVEGISGLTNTEAFF. As DNA, the CDR3 is TGCAGCGTTGAGGGTATCTCAGGGCTCACGAACACTGAAGCTTTCTTT.

V usage is TRBV28 and J usage is TRBJ1-3; no clear D. The V end was cut by 1 base, the J end by 3 bases, with 1 base between. The CDR3 extends over 12 amino acids. Germline V CDR1 and CDR2: MDHEN, SYDVKM. The CDR3 nucleotides read TGTGCCAGCAGTTTATATGGAAACACCATATATTTT. Protein: CASSLYGNTIYF.

The chain links TRBV28 to TRBJ1-5; 10 bases match TRBD1. The germline CDR1 and CDR2 sequences are MDHEN and SYDVKM. The CDR3 has 13 amino acids. With 8 bases clipped from V and 6 bases from J, the junction kept 4 bases outside the gene matches. CDR3 DNA sequence: TGTGCCAGCCTGGGACAGGGGTTTCAGCCCCAGCATTTT. Its translation: CASLGQGFQPQHF.

The CDR3 nucleotides read TGTGCCAGCAGACCTGAACTAAGGGGGGACGAGCAGTACTTC. This encodes CASRPELRGDEQYF. The rearrangement joins TRBV6-6 to TRBJ2-7; either TRBD1 or TRBD2 may fit D (6 bases each). The CDR3 has 14 amino acids. Trimming stripped 6 bases from V and 5 bases from J, with 17 bases between. Germline V gives CDR1 MNHNY, CDR2 SVGAGI (reference sequence).

In this sample, this clone turned up a few times. The V gene is TRBV6-6, the J gene TRBJ1-1; no clear D. The CDR3 length is 13 residues. The V end was cut by 6 bases, the J end by 7 bases, with 15 bases between. Germline-derived CDR1 and CDR2 are MNHNY and SVGAGI (reference sequence). CDR3 coding DNA: TGTGCCAGCAGGCGTCTACATTCAGGTGAAGCTTTCTTT. Translating gives CASRRLHSGEAFF.